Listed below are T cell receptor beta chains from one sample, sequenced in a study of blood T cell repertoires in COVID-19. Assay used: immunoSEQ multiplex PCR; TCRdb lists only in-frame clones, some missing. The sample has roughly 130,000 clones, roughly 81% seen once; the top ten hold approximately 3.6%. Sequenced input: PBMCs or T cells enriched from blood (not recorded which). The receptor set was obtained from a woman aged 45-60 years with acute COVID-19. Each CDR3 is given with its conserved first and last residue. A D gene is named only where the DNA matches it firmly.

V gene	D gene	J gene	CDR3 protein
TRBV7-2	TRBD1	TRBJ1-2	CASSSTGWSGYTF
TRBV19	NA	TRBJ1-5	CASSIVAGIQPQHF
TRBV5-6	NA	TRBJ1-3	CASSFTGNTIYF
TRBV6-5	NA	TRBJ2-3	CASSKNQIHTQYF
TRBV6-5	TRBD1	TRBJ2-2	CASSYSTGYNGELFF
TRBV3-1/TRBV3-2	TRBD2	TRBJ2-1	CASSYLAGGRYEQFF
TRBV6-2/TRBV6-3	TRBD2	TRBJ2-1	CASSRTSGRPRKYDEQFF
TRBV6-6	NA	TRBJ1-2	CASSYLPLEGGGYTF
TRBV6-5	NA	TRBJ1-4	CASGGSSNEKLFF
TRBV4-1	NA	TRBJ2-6	CASRNPPADSGANVLTF
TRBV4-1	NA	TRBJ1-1	CASSHSGDNLMNTEAFF
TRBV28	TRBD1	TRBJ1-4	CASSPNRGRGEKLFF
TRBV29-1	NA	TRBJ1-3	CSVEDLETAERTIYF
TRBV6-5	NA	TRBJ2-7	CASSDNAARNEQYF
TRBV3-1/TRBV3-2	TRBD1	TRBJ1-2	CASSQADRGDYGYTF
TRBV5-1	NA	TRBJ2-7	CASSLEPFYEQYF
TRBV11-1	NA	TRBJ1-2	CASSLSSTLAGGYTF
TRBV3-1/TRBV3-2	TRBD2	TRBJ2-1	CASSHFSGSGYNEQFF
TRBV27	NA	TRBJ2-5	CAIKDRYQETQYF
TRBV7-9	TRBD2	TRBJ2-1	CASSLNAGGLHEQFF